This T cell receptor beta chain is drawn from a study of T cell repertoires in cytomegalovirus infection. This clonotype was seen repeatedly, ten times or more. What it binds is not known. TCRdb re-called the reads with MiXCR, one entry per CDR3 protein. The repertoire holds nearly 70,000 distinct CDR3 sequences, with 20% to 25% as singletons. This CDR3 comprises 15 residues. CDR1 SGHTA and CDR2 FQGNSA come from the germline V gene. V lost 4 bases and J lost 2; bases outside the gene matches: 3. This sequence was found in a human donor in good health (CMV status not recorded). Some clones in this sample may be carry-over from other donors' samples. Sequencing was performed on PBMCs, sequenced either directly or after in vitro stimulation (not recorded which). The rearrangement joins TRBV7-2 to TRBJ2-3; 10 bases align to TRBD2. The CDR3 coding sequence is TGTGCCAGCAGCTCCAGCGGGGGGGACACAGATACGCAGTATTTT. Translating it yields CASSSSGGDTDTQYF.